The clone carrying this TCR beta chain showed up just a few times. This specimen comes from a study of T cell changes during pregnancy in multiple sclerosis. Profiled with immunoSEQ multiplex PCR; TCRdb holds only in-frame clones, not every one. The sample lists 50,000 to 75,000 clones, 75% to 95% occurring once. V lost 5 bases, J lost 7 bases, and 12 bases lay in between. Looked up from germline, CDR1 is SGHAT and CDR2 is FQDESV (reference sequence). This CDR3 contains 14 residues. This clonotype originated in a female donor in good health, enrolled as a control in a pregnancy study. The chain couples TRBV11-1 to TRBJ1-6; TRBD1 might be the D (6 bases). The specimen comprised peripheral blood, sampled in the third trimester of pregnancy. This chain's CDR3 is CASSATGPNSPLHF. In nucleotides, the CDR3 is TGTGCCAGCAGCGCGACAGGTCCCAATTCACCCCTCCACTTT.